The clone carrying this T cell receptor (beta chain) showed up many times. Its antigen is undetermined. From RNA transcripts, TCR beta CDR3 regions were amplified. TCR CDR3 underwent first-round RT-PCR with the HTBI primer set. TCRdb reprocessed the multiplex PCR reads via MiXCR and lists one record per CDR3 protein. The profile shows about 560,000 distinct CDR3 sequences, 15% to 20% of them singletons. Looked up from germline, CDR1 is MNHEY and CDR2 is SVGEGT. Trimming shortened V by 2 bases and J by 0 bases, and 14 bases separated the two germline ends. There are 16 residues in the CDR3. This sample was included in a study of T cells in Graves' hyperthyroidism and ophthalmopathy. Study-wide results and caveats: With a median lead of roughly 6.8 months before onset, the model predicted ophthalmopathy. Blood samples included most of the expanded thyroid clonotypes exceeding 0.001.

The J gene is TRBJ2-7, the V gene TRBV6-2 or TRBV6-3; D tentatively reads TRBD1 or TRBD2 (5 bases each). The TCR was taken from a woman between 18 and 30 years old with Graves' hyperthyroidism. The specimen was blood. CDR3 in DNA: TGTGCCAGCAGTTACCCTACCGGGACGGTCTCCTACGAGCAGTACTTC. It specifies CASSYPTGTVSYEQYF.